The present T cell receptor (beta chain) was sequenced within a study of T cell changes during pregnancy in multiple sclerosis. TCRdb's copy holds only in-frame clones and misses some; the assay was immunoSEQ multiplex PCR. This repertoire shows approximately 70,000 clones, more than 85% found once; its top ten account for about 2.3%. V was clipped by 4 bases and J by 1 base, with 12 bases between them. This CDR3 is built from 15 residues. Germline V lookup: CDR1 SGHRS, CDR2 YFSETQ. The chain carries TRBV5-1 and TRBJ2-1; D may be TRBD1 (5 bases). The material was peripheral blood, obtained in the first trimester of pregnancy. The TCR originated in a female donor with multiple sclerosis, enrolled in a pregnancy study. CDR3 coding DNA: TGCGCCAGCAGCCCCACAGGTGAATCCTACAATGAGCAGTTCTTC. Its protein product is CASSPTGESYNEQFF. Together with reference TRBV5-1 and TRBJ2-1, the CDR3 gives the full variable domain: KAGVTQTPRYLIKTRGQQVTLSCSPISGHRSVSWYQQTPGQGLQFLFEYFSETQRNKGNFPGRFSGRQFSNSRSEMNVSTLELGDSALYLCASSPTGESYNEQFFGPGTRLTVL.